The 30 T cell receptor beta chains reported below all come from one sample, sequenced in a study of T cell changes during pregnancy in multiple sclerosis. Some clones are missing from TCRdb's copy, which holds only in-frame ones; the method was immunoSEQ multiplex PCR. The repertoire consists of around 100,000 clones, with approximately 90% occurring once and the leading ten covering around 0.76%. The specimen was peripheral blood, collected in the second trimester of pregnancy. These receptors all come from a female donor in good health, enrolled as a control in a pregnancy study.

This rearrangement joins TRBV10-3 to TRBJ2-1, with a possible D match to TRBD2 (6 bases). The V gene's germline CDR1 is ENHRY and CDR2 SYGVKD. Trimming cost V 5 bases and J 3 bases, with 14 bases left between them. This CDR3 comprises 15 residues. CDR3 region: CAISQAGTRYNEQFF. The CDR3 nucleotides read TGTGCCATCAGTCAAGCGGGTACACGCTACAATGAGCAGTTCTTC.

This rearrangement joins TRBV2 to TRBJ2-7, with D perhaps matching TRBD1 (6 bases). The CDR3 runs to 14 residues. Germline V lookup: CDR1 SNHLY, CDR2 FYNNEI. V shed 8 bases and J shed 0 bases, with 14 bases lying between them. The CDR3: CASRDTRSSYEQYF. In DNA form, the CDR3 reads TGTGCCAGCCGGGACACCAGGAGCTCCTACGAGCAGTACTTC. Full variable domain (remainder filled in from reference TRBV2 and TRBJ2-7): EPEVTQTPSHQVTQMGQEVILRCVPISNHLYFYWYRQILGQKVEFLVSFYNNEISEKSEIFDDQFSVERPDGSNFTLKIRSTKLEDSAMYFCASRDTRSSYEQYFGPGTRLTVT.

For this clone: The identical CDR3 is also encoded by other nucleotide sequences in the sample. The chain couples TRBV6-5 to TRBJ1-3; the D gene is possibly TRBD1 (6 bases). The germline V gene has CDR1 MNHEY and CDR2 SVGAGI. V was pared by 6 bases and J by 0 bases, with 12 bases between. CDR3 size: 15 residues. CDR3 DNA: TGTGCCAGCAGCCCCGACAGGTACTCTGGAAACACCATATATTTT. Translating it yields CASSPDRYSGNTIYF.

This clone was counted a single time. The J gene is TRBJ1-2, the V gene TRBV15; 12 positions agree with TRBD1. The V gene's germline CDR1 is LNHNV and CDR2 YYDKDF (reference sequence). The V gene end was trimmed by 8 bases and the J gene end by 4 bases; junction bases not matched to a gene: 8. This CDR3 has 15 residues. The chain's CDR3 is CATGSRDRGLYGYTF. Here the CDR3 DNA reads TGTGCCACCGGGAGCCGGGACAGGGGGCTCTATGGCTACACCTTC.

This CDR3 reads CATSPLRGLYEQYF. The CDR3 DNA follows: TGTGCCACCAGTCCGCTACGGGGTCTCTACGAGCAGTACTTC. The rearrangement joins TRBV15 to TRBJ2-7; possible D gene TRBD2, 5 bases. This CDR3 region has 14 residues. V shed 6 bases and J shed 3 bases, with 15 bases lying between them. Germline CDR1 is LNHNV and CDR2 is YYDKDF (reference sequence).

The CDR3 loop reads CASKTGPNTEAFF. The CDR3 region has the DNA TGCGCCAGCAAAACAGGTCCTAACACTGAAGCTTTCTTT. The chain links TRBV5-1 to TRBJ1-1; D possibly corresponds to TRBD1 (5 bases). This CDR3 contains 13 residues. Per germline, CDR1 SGHRS and CDR2 YFSETQ. Trimming took off 6 bases at V and 2 bases at J, with 11 bases between the two ends.

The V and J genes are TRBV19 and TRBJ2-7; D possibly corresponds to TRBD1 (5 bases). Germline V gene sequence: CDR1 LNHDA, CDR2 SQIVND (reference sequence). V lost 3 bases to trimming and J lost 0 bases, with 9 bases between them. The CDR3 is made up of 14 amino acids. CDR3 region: CASSMSGISYEQYF. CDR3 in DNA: TGTGCCAGTAGTATGTCAGGGATCTCCTACGAGCAGTACTTC.

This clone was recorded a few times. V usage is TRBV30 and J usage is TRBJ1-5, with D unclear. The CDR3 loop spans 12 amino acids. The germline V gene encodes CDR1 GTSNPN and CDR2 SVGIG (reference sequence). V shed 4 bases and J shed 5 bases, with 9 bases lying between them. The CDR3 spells CAWNQLDQPQHF. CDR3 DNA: TGTGCCTGGAATCAACTAGATCAGCCCCAGCATTTT.

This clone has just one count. The CDR3 DNA is TGCGCCAGCAGGGGACAGGGGCAGGGCTACACCTTC. This codes for CASRGQGQGYTF. V is TRBV10-2 and J is TRBJ1-2, with TRBD1 matching over 10 bases. The CDR3 sequence is 12 residues long. Per the germline V gene, CDR1 is WSHSY and CDR2 is SAAADI. V lost 6 bases, J lost 8 bases, and 3 bases stayed unmatched.

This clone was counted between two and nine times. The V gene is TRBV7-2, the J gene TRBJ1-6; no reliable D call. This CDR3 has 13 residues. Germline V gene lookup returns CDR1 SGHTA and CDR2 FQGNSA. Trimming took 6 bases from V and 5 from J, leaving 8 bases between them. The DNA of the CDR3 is TGTGCCAGCAGTTCACCGGATAATTCACCCCTCCACTTT. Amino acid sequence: CASSSPDNSPLHF. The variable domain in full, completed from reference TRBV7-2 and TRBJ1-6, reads GAGVSQSPSNKVTEKGKDVELRCDPISGHTALYWYRQSLGQGLEFLIYFQGNSAPDKSGLPSDRFSAERTGGSVSTLTIQRTQQEDSAVYLCASSSPDNSPLHFGNGTRLTVT.

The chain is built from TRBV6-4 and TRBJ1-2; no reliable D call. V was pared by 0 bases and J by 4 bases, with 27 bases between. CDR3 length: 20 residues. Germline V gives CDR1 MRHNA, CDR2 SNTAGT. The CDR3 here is CASSDSFPLSNPLNRYGYTF. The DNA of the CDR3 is TGTGCCAGCAGTGACTCTTTCCCCCTTTCCAATCCACTCAACCGCTATGGCTACACCTTC.

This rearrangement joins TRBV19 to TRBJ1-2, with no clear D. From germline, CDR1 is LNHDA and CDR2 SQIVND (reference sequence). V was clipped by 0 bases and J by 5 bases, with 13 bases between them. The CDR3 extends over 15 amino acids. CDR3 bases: TGTGCCAGTAGTATAGAAGCCCACCAGGCGTATGGCTACACCTTC. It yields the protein CASSIEAHQAYGYTF.

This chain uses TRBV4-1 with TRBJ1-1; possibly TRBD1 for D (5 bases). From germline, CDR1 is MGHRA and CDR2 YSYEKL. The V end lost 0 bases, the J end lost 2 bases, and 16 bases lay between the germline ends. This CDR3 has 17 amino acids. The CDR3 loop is CASSQERSGGSNTEAFF. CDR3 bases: TGCGCCAGCAGCCAAGAACGATCGGGGGGAAGCAACACTGAAGCTTTCTTT.

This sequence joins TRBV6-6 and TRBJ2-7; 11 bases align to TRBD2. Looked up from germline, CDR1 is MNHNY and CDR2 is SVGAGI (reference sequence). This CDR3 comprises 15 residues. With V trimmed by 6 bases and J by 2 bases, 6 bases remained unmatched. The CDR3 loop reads CASSLTSGDTYEQYF. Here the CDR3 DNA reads TGTGCCAGCAGCTTGACTAGCGGGGATACCTACGAGCAGTACTTC.

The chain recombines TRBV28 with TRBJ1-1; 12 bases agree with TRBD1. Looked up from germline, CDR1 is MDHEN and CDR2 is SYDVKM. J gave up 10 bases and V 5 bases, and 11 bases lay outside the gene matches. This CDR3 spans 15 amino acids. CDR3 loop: CASSTTGTGGVGAFF. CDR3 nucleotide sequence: TGTGCCAGCAGTACTACCGGGACAGGGGGCGTCGGAGCTTTCTTT.

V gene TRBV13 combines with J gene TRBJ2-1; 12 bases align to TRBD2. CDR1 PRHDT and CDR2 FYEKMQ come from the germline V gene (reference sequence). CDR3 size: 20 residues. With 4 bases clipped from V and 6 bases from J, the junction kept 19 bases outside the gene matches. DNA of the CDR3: TGTGCCAGCAGCTCCATAGGCCGACTAGCGGGGGAGTTAACAATCAATGAGCAGTTCTTC. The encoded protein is CASSSIGRLAGELTINEQFF.

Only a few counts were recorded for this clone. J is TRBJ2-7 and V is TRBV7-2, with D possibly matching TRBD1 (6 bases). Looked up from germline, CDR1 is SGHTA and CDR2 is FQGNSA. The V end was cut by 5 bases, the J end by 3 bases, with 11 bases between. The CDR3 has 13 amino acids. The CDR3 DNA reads TGTGCCAGCAGCCTCGGGACACACTACGAGCAGTACTTC. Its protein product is CASSLGTHYEQYF.

CDR3 DNA: TGTGCCATCAGTGGGATAGGAGGCAATCAGCCCCAGCATTTT. It translates to CAISGIGGNQPQHF. This chain connects TRBV10-3 to TRBJ1-5, with D uncertain. V lost 4 bases and J 2 bases, leaving 9 bases between the germline ends. Germline V gives CDR1 ENHRY, CDR2 SYGVKD. This CDR3 comprises 14 residues.

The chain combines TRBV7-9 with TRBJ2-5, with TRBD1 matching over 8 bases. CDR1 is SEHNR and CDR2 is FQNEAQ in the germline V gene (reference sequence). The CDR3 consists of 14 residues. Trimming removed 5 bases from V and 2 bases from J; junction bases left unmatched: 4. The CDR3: CASSKRTGQETQYF. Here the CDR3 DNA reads TGTGCCAGCAGCAAAAGGACAGGGCAAGAGACCCAGTACTTC.

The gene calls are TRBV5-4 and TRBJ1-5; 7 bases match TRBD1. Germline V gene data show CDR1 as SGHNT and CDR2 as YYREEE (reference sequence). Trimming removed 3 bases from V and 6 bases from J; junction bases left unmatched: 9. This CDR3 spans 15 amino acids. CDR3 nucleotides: TGTGCCAGCAGCTCTGACAGGGAGATGGGTCAGCCCCAGCATTTT. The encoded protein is CASSSDREMGQPQHF. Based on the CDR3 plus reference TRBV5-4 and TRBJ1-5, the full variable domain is ETGVTQSPTHLIKTRGQQVTLRCSSQSGHNTVSWYQQALGQGPQFIFQYYREEENGRGNFPPRFSGLQFPNYSSELNVNALELDDSALYLCASSSDREMGQPQHFGDGTRLSIL.

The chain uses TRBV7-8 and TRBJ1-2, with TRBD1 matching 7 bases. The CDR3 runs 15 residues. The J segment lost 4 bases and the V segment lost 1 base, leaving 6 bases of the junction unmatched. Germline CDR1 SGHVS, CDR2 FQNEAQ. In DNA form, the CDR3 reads TGTGCCAGCAGCTTAGGGGGACAGCGTCTCTATGGCTACACCTTC. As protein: CASSLGGQRLYGYTF. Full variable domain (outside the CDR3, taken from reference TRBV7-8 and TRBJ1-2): GAGVSQSPRYKVAKRGQDVALRCDPISGHVSLFWYQQALGQGPEFLTYFQNEAQLDKSGLPSDRFFAERPEGSVSTLKIQRTQQEDSAVYLCASSLGGQRLYGYTFGSGTRLTVV.

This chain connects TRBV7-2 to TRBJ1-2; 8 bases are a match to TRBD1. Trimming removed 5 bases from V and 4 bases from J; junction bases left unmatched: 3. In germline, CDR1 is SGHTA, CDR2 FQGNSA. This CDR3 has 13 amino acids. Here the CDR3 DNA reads TGTGCCAGCAGCACACAGGGGGTCTATGGCTACACCTTC. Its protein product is CASSTQGVYGYTF.

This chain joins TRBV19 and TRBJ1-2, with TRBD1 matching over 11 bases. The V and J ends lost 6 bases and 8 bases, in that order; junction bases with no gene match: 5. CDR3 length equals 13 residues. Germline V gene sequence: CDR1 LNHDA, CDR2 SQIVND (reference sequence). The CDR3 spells CASSGQGASGYTF. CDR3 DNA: TGTGCCAGTAGCGGACAGGGGGCGAGCGGCTACACCTTC.

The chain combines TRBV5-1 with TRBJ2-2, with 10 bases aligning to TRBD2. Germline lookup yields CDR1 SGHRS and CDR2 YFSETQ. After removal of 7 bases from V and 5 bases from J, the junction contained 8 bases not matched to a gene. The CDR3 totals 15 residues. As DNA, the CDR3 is TGCGCCAGCCGAGGAGCGGGGGGGCGAACCGGGGAGCTGTTTTTT. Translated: CASRGAGGRTGELFF.

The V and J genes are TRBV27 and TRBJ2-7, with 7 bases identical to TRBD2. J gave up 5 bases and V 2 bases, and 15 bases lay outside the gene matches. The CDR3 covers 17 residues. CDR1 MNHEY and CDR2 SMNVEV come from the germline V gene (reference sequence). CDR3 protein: CASSLPAPSGVGDEQYF. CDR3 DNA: TGTGCCAGCAGTTTACCAGCCCCCAGCGGGGTGGGGGACGAGCAGTACTTC.

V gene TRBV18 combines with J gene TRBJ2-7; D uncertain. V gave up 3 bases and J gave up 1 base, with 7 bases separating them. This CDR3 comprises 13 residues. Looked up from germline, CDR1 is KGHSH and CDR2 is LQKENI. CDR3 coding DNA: TGTGCCAGCTCACCCGACTTGTCCTACGAGCAGTACTTC. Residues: CASSPDLSYEQYF.

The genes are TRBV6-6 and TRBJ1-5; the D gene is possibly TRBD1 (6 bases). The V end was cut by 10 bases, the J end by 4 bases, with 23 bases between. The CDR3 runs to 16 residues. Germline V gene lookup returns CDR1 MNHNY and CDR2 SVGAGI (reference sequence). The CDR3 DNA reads TGTGCCACACGGGGGGGGGCCAGGGAAGTGAATCAGCCCCAGCATTTT. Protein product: CATRGGAREVNQPQHF.

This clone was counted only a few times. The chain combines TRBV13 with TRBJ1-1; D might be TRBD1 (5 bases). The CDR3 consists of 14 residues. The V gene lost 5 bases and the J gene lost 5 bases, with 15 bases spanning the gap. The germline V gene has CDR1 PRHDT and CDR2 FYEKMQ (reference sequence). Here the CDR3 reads CASSPEPQGTEAFF. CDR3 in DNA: TGTGCCAGCAGCCCAGAGCCTCAGGGAACTGAAGCTTTCTTT.

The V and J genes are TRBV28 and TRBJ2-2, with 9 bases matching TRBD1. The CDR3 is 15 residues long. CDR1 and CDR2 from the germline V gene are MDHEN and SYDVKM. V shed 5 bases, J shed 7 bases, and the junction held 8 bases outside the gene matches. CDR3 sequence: CASSPNRGRDGELFF. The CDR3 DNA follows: TGTGCCAGCAGTCCTAACAGGGGGCGTGACGGGGAGCTGTTTTTT.

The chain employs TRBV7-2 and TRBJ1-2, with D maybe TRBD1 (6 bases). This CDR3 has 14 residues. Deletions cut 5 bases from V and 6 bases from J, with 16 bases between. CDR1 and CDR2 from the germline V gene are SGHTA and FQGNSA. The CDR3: CASSPPGVRNGYTF. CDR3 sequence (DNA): TGTGCCAGCAGCCCCCCAGGGGTCCGAAATGGCTACACCTTC.